One and the same sample provided the 5 T cell receptor beta chains below, sequenced in a study of shared T cell receptors in the human thymus. The assay was immunoSEQ multiplex PCR, and TCRdb's table has in-frame clones only and misses some. Seen here are roughly 700,000 clones, 70% to 90% observed once, and the top ten hold 0.0095% to 0.012%. These data also featured in a second study, about human thymus T cells.

The sequenced material came from thymocytes. The origin of the receptors is a boy under two years old with a congenital heart defect.

This clone was counted once. The CDR3 here is CASRRTRGVYEQFF. Written as DNA, the CDR3 is TGCGCCAGCAGGAGGACTAGAGGGGTTTATGAGCAGTTCTTC. The chain joins TRBV4-1 to TRBJ2-1; 7 nucleotides agree with TRBD2. Germline V gives CDR1 MGHRA, CDR2 YSYEKL. After removal of 6 bases from V and 8 bases from J, the junction contained 10 bases not matched to a gene. CDR3 length equals 14 residues.

The chain combines TRBV27 with TRBJ2-5; 11 bases line up with TRBD2. Germline trimming cut 5 bases from V and 5 bases from J; bases unmatched to any gene: 13. Germline CDR1 MNHEY, CDR2 SMNVEV (reference sequence). The length of the CDR3 is 17 residues. The CDR3 DNA reads as TGTGCCAGCAGTCCCACCGCCCTAGCGGGAGGTTTGGAGACCCAGTACTTC. Its protein is CASSPTALAGGLETQYF.

V is TRBV11-1 and J is TRBJ2-3; D not resolved. CDR3 size: 17 residues. Trimming removed 1 base from V and 0 bases from J, with 14 bases in between. Germline CDR1 SGHAT, CDR2 FQDESV (reference sequence). The CDR3 DNA reads as TGTGCCAGCAGCTTAGAGACAACAGTGGCTAGCACAGATACGCAGTATTTT. Its protein is CASSLETTVASTDTQYF.

This chain connects TRBV7-9 to TRBJ2-7; TRBD1 aligns across 7 bases. CDR1 and CDR2 from the germline V gene are SEHNR and FQNEAQ (reference sequence). J gave up 2 bases and V 1 base, and 5 bases lay outside the gene matches. The length of the CDR3 is 15 residues. CDR3 protein: CASSLVSQGAYEQYF. The CDR3 DNA reads as TGTGCCAGCAGCTTAGTAAGTCAGGGGGCCTACGAGCAGTACTTC.

This clone was detected only once. This chain connects TRBV5-6 to TRBJ1-1; D gene ambiguous. CDR3 length equals 18 residues. V shed 1 base and J shed 1 base, with 20 bases lying between them. The germline V gene encodes CDR1 SGHDT and CDR2 YYEEEE. The CDR3 is CASSLFILTSGPNTEAFF. CDR3 DNA sequence: TGTGCCAGCAGCTTGTTTATATTAACGTCTGGCCCGAACACTGAAGCTTTCTTT.